Below are 31 T cell receptor beta chains sequenced from a single sample in a study of human T cells and chemical hapten exposure. TCRdb reanalysed the RACE reads using MiXCR and keeps one entry per CDR3 protein. The sample includes roughly 140,000 distinct CDR3 sequences, approximately 10% of them seen just once. The time point denotes: patch test 2, 6 weeks after DPC sensitization. Noted treatment: therapeutic diphenylcyclopropenone sensitization with weekly scalp DPC. Sequencing used whole blood, obtained in connection with sensitization to the hapten diphenylcyclopropenone (DPC). These receptors were collected from a woman between 50 and 59 years old with alopecia areata. Some clones in this sample may be carry-over from other donors' samples.

This clonotype showed up just a few times. The genes are TRBV20-1 and TRBJ2-7, with D possibly TRBD2 on 5 matching bases. In germline, CDR1 is DFQATT, CDR2 SNEGSKA (reference sequence). V was shortened by 0 bases and J by 4 bases, with 16 bases between the two germline ends. The CDR3 runs to 15 residues. CDR3 sequence reads: CSARDPQRLGYEQYF. The DNA of the CDR3 is TGCAGTGCTAGAGACCCCCAGCGGTTAGGGTACGAGCAGTACTTC.

A few counts support this clonotype. This sequence joins TRBV7-3 and TRBJ2-7, with D unresolved. From germline, CDR1 is SGHTA and CDR2 FQGTGA. The CDR3 runs 11 residues. The germline V and J ends were trimmed by 5 bases and 7 bases, with 9 bases remaining between them. The CDR3 region has the DNA TGTGCCAGCAGCCCCGCTGGGGAGCAGTACTTC. This encodes CASSPAGEQYF.

This clonotype has a handful of counts. The chain has TRBV20-1 and TRBJ2-3, with D maybe TRBD2 (6 bases). Germline CDR1 DFQATT, CDR2 SNEGSKA (reference sequence). The ends were cut back, 6 bases at V and 4 bases at J, with 20 bases in the middle. This CDR3 comprises 15 residues. This CDR3 reads CSATPNPGAADTQYF. CDR3 DNA sequence: TGCAGTGCGACCCCGAACCCGGGAGCGGCAGATACGCAGTATTTT.

This clonotype was recorded a few times. The chain is built from TRBV19 and TRBJ2-1, with D possibly matching TRBD2 (5 bases). CDR1 LNHDA and CDR2 SQIVND come from the germline V gene (reference sequence). CDR3 size: 15 residues. V was cut by 5 bases and J by 4 bases, with 15 bases left in between. In DNA form, the CDR3 reads TGTGCCAGTAGTGCAGACCGTAGCGCATACAATGAGCAGTTCTTC. As protein: CASSADRSAYNEQFF.

This clonotype was picked up a small number of times. The chain employs TRBV10-3 and TRBJ2-7, with 10 nucleotides matching TRBD2. The CDR3 consists of 15 residues. Trimming cost V 3 bases and J 2 bases; bases outside gene matches: 4. CDR1 and CDR2 (germline): ENHRY, SYGVKD. Written as DNA, the CDR3 is TGTGCCATCAGTGATCCCGGACTAGCGGCCTACGAGCAGTACTTC. Its protein is CAISDPGLAAYEQYF.

The chain is built from TRBV18 and TRBJ1-1; unclear D gene. The V gene's germline CDR1 is KGHSH and CDR2 LQKENI. Between the trimmed V and J ends, which lost 5 bases and 1 base, there was a span of 11 bases. The CDR3 consists of 14 residues. The CDR3 spells CASSTQRRNTEAFF. CDR3 coding DNA: TGTGCCAGCTCAACTCAGAGACGGAACACTGAAGCTTTCTTT.

This clonotype was found a few times. J is TRBJ1-1 and V is TRBV6-1, with TRBD1 matching over 8 bases. V shed 3 bases and J 9 bases; nucleotides not matched to a gene: 21. CDR3 length: 18 amino acids. The germline V gene has CDR1 MNHNS and CDR2 SASEGT. The DNA for the CDR3 is TGTGCCAGCAGTGACGATAAATTTCCGACAGGGGCGACGCGCAAAGCTTTCTTT. Protein sequence: CASSDDKFPTGATRKAFF.

In this sample, this clonotype turned up many times. The CDR3, as DNA: TGTGCCAGCAGCCAGACTAGCGGAGGGAACACCGGGGAGCTGTTTTTT. This translates into CASSQTSGGNTGELFF. The chain employs TRBV7-6 and TRBJ2-2, with 9 bases lining up with TRBD2. The V gene's germline CDR1 is SGHVS and CDR2 FNYEAQ. This CDR3 is built from 16 residues. V trimming: 5 bases; J trimming: 1 base; junction bases outside the gene matches: 5.

On this clonotype: At one boundary the junction diverges from the germline segment, which might be a read error. The chain couples TRBV12-3 or TRBV12-4 to TRBJ2-1; tentative D call: TRBD2 (7 bases). The CDR3 totals 15 residues. CDR3 sequence: CASSLALGGHNEQIF. CDR3 coding DNA: TGTGCCAGCAGTTTGGCGTTGGGGGGGCACAATGAGCAGATCTTC.

The genes are TRBV28 and TRBJ2-7; D gene unclear. The CDR3 loop spans 14 amino acids. Trimming removed 5 bases at V and 0 bases at J, with 11 bases between. From germline, CDR1 is MDHEN and CDR2 SYDVKM. CDR3 nucleotide sequence: TGTGCCAGCAGTCCCTGGGCCCGCTCCTACGAGCAGTACTTC. Protein product: CASSPWARSYEQYF.

The CDR3 bases are TGCAGCTTACGTAGGGGAGTTAACACAGATACGCAGTATTTT. Encoded protein: CSLRRGVNTDTQYF. This rearrangement joins TRBV29-1 to TRBJ2-3, with D tentatively TRBD1 or TRBD2 (5 bases each). The CDR3 has 14 amino acids. Germline-derived CDR1 and CDR2 are SQVTM and ANQGSEA. Deletions cut 8 bases from V and 2 bases from J, with 17 bases between.

This clonotype came up many times. CDR3 sequence: CASSRSRDTQYF. The DNA of the CDR3 is TGTGCCAGCAGCCGAAGCAGGGATACGCAGTATTTT. The genes are TRBV3-1 and TRBJ2-3; D not certain. Germline V CDR1 and CDR2: LGHDT, YNNKEL (reference sequence). CDR3 length: 12 amino acids. V was pared by 4 bases and J by 6 bases, with 8 bases between.

The chain joins TRBV5-1 to TRBJ2-6; D is undetermined. V dropped 0 bases and J dropped 5 bases, with 3 bases sitting between them. The CDR3 is 13 amino acids. The germline V gene encodes CDR1 SGHRS and CDR2 YFSETQ. The CDR3 here is CASSLDWANVLTF. The CDR3, as DNA: TGCGCCAGCAGCTTGGATTGGGCCAACGTCCTGACTTTC.

This clonotype was seen many times. V and J are TRBV6-4 and TRBJ2-3; D is unclear. Trimming shortened V by 4 bases and J by 2 bases, and 13 bases separated the two germline ends. Germline CDR1 MRHNA, CDR2 SNTAGT. The CDR3 consists of 15 residues. The CDR3 DNA sequence: TGTGCCAGCAGTGTTGGGCCAGACCACACAGATACGCAGTATTTT. Protein product: CASSVGPDHTDTQYF.

The chain is built from TRBV20-1 and TRBJ1-5; a weak D match, TRBD1 (6 bases). V was pared by 7 bases and J by 2 bases, with 15 bases between. CDR3 length: 14 amino acids. Germline CDR1 reads DFQATT; CDR2 reads SNEGSKA (reference sequence). CDR3 coding DNA: TGCAGTGACAAGAGGGGGAAGGGCAATCAGCCCCAGCATTTT. Translation: CSDKRGKGNQPQHF.

This clonotype was observed at least ten times. The chain links TRBV12-3 or TRBV12-4 to TRBJ2-3; D uncertain. There are 12 residues in the CDR3. The V and J ends lost 5 bases and 9 bases respectively, with 12 bases between them. The CDR3 loop reads CASSRTERTQYF. CDR3 nucleotide sequence: TGTGCCAGCAGTCGAACCGAGAGGACGCAGTATTTT.

This chain connects TRBV28 to TRBJ1-5; 7 positions match TRBD1. The V and J ends lost 4 bases and 1 base, in that order; junction bases with no gene match: 16. CDR3 size: 19 residues. Germline-derived CDR1 and CDR2 are MDHEN and SYDVKM. CDR3 bases: TGTGCCAGCAGTTCCCGACAGGGAGGGTATTGGGGGAGCAATCAGCCCCAGCATTTT. Encoded protein: CASSSRQGGYWGSNQPQHF.

The chain joins TRBV10-3 to TRBJ2-1; D is unresolved. The CDR3 is 11 amino acids. Trimming pared 8 bases from V and 2 bases from J, leaving 4 bases between. Germline V gene data show CDR1 as ENHRY and CDR2 as SYGVKD. CDR3 in amino acids: CAIGTYNEQFF. In nucleotides, the CDR3 is TGTGCCATCGGGACCTACAATGAGCAGTTCTTC.

In its sample, this clonotype was seen many times. The V call is TRBV5-5, the J call TRBJ2-2; 8 bases are shared with TRBD1. Looked up from germline, CDR1 is SGHKS and CDR2 is YYEKEE (reference sequence). J was trimmed by 3 bases and V by 4 bases; bases with no gene match: 8. The CDR3 contains 16 residues. The CDR3 DNA sequence: TGTGCCAGCAGCACGACCCCGACAGGGGACACCGGGGAGCTGTTTTTT. Translated, it gives CASSTTPTGDTGELFF.

Turning to this clonotype: The junction does not match germline at one end; this may be a read error. The CDR3 loop reads CSVVAGAYNEQFF. The CDR3 DNA follows: TGCAGCGTTGTAGCAGGGGCCTATAATGAGCAGTTCTTC. The V call is TRBV29-1, the J call TRBJ2-1, with D maybe TRBD1 (6 bases). The CDR3 is 13 residues long. Germline V gene lookup returns CDR1 SQVTM and CDR2 ANQGSEA.

This clonotype appeared many times. The CDR3 bases are TGTGCCAGCAGGGGACTAAAAAATACCGGGGAGCTGTTTTTT. It encodes CASRGLKNTGELFF. The chain carries TRBV11-2 and TRBJ2-2; 7 bases map to TRBD2. CDR3 length: 14 residues. The germline V gene encodes CDR1 SGHAT and CDR2 FQNNGV. Trimming removed 6 bases from V and 5 bases from J; junction bases left unmatched: 6.

This clonotype was detected a few times. This chain uses TRBV3-1 with TRBJ2-7, with TRBD2 as a possible D gene (7 bases). The germline V gene has CDR1 LGHDT and CDR2 YNNKEL (reference sequence). The V and J ends lost 7 bases and 5 bases respectively, with 18 bases between them. This CDR3 spans 14 amino acids. DNA of the CDR3: TGTGCCAGCACCCTGGGAGGGGGTTCCCACGAGCAGTACTTC. Protein sequence: CASTLGGGSHEQYF.

This clonotype has a count of ten or more. The CDR3 sequence: CASSPSWGGEKLFF. In DNA form, the CDR3 reads TGCGCCAGCAGCCCCTCGTGGGGGGGTGAAAAACTGTTTTTT. V gene TRBV5-1 combines with J gene TRBJ1-4, with D maybe TRBD1 (5 bases). The germline gives CDR1 SGHRS, CDR2 YFSETQ. The V end lost 4 bases, the J end lost 7 bases, and 14 bases lay between the germline ends. This CDR3 has 14 amino acids.

This clonotype was seen many times. The chain employs TRBV11-2 and TRBJ2-3; TRBD2 matches at 7 bases. Germline loops: CDR1 SGHAT, CDR2 FQNNGV. The CDR3 is 15 amino acids. Trimming took 4 bases from V and 4 from J; bases not matched to a gene: 8. CDR3 DNA: TGTGCCAGCAGCTCCTGGACTAGTTCGGCAGATACGCAGTATTTT. Its protein is CASSSWTSSADTQYF.

This clonotype has a handful of counts. The genes are TRBV29-1 and TRBJ2-2; 9 positions agree with TRBD1. Germline V gene lookup returns CDR1 SQVTM and CDR2 ANQGSEA. The CDR3 covers 17 residues. V lost 0 bases, J lost 6 bases, and 11 bases stayed unmatched. The CDR3 loop is CSVEDPGTGFGSGELFF. The CDR3 bases are TGCAGCGTTGAAGATCCCGGGACAGGGTTTGGGTCCGGGGAGCTGTTTTTT.

The rearrangement links TRBV28 to TRBJ2-1, with 13 bases fitting TRBD2. J was trimmed by 9 bases and V by 10 bases; bases with no gene match: 6. The CDR3 is 13 residues long. CDR1 MDHEN and CDR2 SYDVKM come from the germline V gene. The CDR3 loop reads CATRTSGSGEQFF. CDR3 nucleotide sequence: TGTGCCACCCGGACTAGCGGGAGTGGTGAGCAGTTCTTC.

The chain uses TRBV6-2 or TRBV6-3 and TRBJ2-4; 8 bases align to TRBD1. This CDR3 contains 16 residues. Germline V gene sequence: CDR1 MNHEY, CDR2 SVGEGT. V lost 6 bases and J lost 0; bases outside the gene matches: 7. CDR3 nucleotide sequence: TGTGCCAGCAGAAAGACAGGGGACCTAGCCAAAAACATTCAGTACTTC. It codes for CASRKTGDLAKNIQYF.

This clonotype was seen repeatedly, ten times or more. The J gene is TRBJ1-5, the V gene TRBV6-5, with unresolved D. This CDR3 comprises 13 residues. V was cut by 11 bases and J by 2 bases, with 13 bases left in between. Germline CDR1 is MNHEY and CDR2 is SVGAGI. The CDR3 sequence: CACARWRNQPQHF. CDR3 nucleotides: TGTGCCTGCGCACGTTGGCGCAATCAGCCCCAGCATTTT.

This clonotype was recorded many times. The chain joins TRBV28 to TRBJ1-4; D ambiguous. Germline lookup yields CDR1 MDHEN and CDR2 SYDVKM. Trimming pared 2 bases from V and 5 bases from J, leaving 15 bases between. This CDR3 spans 16 amino acids. CDR3 amino acids: CASSLLGPTSNEKLFF. The CDR3, as DNA: TGTGCCAGCAGTTTACTCGGGCCCACTTCAAATGAAAAACTGTTTTTT.

This clonotype was recorded at least ten times. The rearrangement joins TRBV27 to TRBJ2-2, with 8 bases fitting TRBD1. Germline values: CDR1 MNHEY, CDR2 SMNVEV (reference sequence). The CDR3 runs to 21 residues. After removal of 3 bases from V and 0 bases from J, the junction contained 18 bases not matched to a gene. In DNA form, the CDR3 reads TGTGCCAGCAGTTTCCGCCTCCGGGACAGGAGAGTCACCACGAACACCGGGGAGCTGTTTTTT. This gives the protein CASSFRLRDRRVTTNTGELFF.

In this sample, this clonotype turned up many times. The rearrangement uses TRBV18 and TRBJ1-1; D gene uncertain. Trimming cost V 3 bases and J 1 base, with 6 bases left between them. Per the germline V gene, CDR1 is KGHSH and CDR2 is LQKENI. CDR3 length: 13 residues. CDR3 residues: CASSPRQNTEAFF. The CDR3 DNA reads TGTGCCAGCTCACCCCGCCAGAACACTGAAGCTTTCTTT. The whole variable domain, filled in from reference TRBV18 and TRBJ1-1, reads NAGVMQNPRHLVRRRGQEARLRCSPMKGHSHVYWYRQLPEEGLKFMVYLQKENIIDESGMPKERFSAEFPKEGPSILRIQQVVRGDSAAYFCASSPRQNTEAFFGQGTRLTVV.